These T cell receptor beta chains were read from a single sample in a study of T cells after yellow fever vaccination. TCRdb ran MiXCR on the 5' RACE reads and lists one entry per CDR3 protein. The sample has about 370,000 distinct CDR3 sequences, around 10% seen once. The starting material was PBMCs, obtained on the day of the first yellow fever vaccination. These receptors all come from a young man who received the YFV17D yellow fever vaccine. Both conserved end residues are part of each CDR3. Fields, in order: CDR3 DNA, CDR3 protein, clone size, J gene, V gene, D gene. D genes are given only for firm matches. Not every row has a clone size; where given, it reads once, few, many or a size class.

CDR3nt: TGTGCCAGCAGCCGCGGGACAGGGCTCACCGGGGAGCTGTTTTTT; CDR3aa: CASSRGTGLTGELFF; abundance: few; j_gene: TRBJ2-2; v_gene: TRBV7-3; d_gene: TRBD1
CDR3nt: TGTGCCAGCAGTCACCGGACTAGCACAGATACGCAGTATTTT; CDR3aa: CASSHRTSTDTQYF; abundance: .; j_gene: TRBJ2-3; v_gene: TRBV6-2/TRBV6-3; d_gene: .
CDR3nt: TGTGCTAGTGGTTTGAGTTACAATGAGCAGTTCTTC; CDR3aa: CASGLSYNEQFF; abundance: few; j_gene: TRBJ2-1; v_gene: TRBV12-5; d_gene: .
CDR3nt: TGCAGCGTTGAGACAGGAGGAAACTATGGCTACACCTTC; CDR3aa: CSVETGGNYGYTF; abundance: few; j_gene: TRBJ1-2; v_gene: TRBV29-1; d_gene: .
CDR3nt: TGTGCCCTGCTGGCGTCGGGGGCCTCCTACAATGAGCAGTTCTTC; CDR3aa: CALLASGASYNEQFF; abundance: many; j_gene: TRBJ2-1; v_gene: TRBV28; d_gene: .
CDR3nt: TGTGCCAGCAGCTTAGCGACGGTTGAAGCTTTCTTT; CDR3aa: CASSLATVEAFF; abundance: few; j_gene: TRBJ1-1; v_gene: TRBV7-8; d_gene: .
CDR3nt: TGTGCCAGTGGTGGGACAGGGGGCGAAAAACTGTTTTTT; CDR3aa: CASGGTGGEKLFF; abundance: .; j_gene: TRBJ1-4; v_gene: TRBV12-3/TRBV12-4; d_gene: TRBD1
CDR3nt: TGCAGTGCTAGTATGGGGGGTAGCTACGAGAAGTACTTC; CDR3aa: CSASMGGSYEKYF; abundance: .; j_gene: TRBJ2-7; v_gene: TRBV20-1; d_gene: .
CDR3nt: TGCAGTGCTAGCGGCCGAGGGGTCGAGCAGTACTTC; CDR3aa: CSASGRGVEQYF; abundance: .; j_gene: TRBJ2-7; v_gene: TRBV20-1; d_gene: .
CDR3nt: TGTGCCAGCAGTTCCCCCCAAGGGCAGGGCCTCGGGGGCTACACCTTC; CDR3aa: CASSSPQGQGLGGYTF; abundance: .; j_gene: TRBJ1-2; v_gene: TRBV28; d_gene: .